This T cell receptor beta chain was observed in a study of cytomegalovirus exposure and HLA in healthy donors (dated by TCRdb to the late 2010s). For the wider study: According to an earlier analysis of several hundred of the donors, about 190 million T cells yielded roughly 110 million unique TCR beta sequences and about 300 Gb of sequence data. An early release covering roughly 600 HLA-typed donors comprised roughly 300 gigabases of sequencing data and roughly 86 million unique TCR sequences. The genetic ancestry cluster associated with self-reported Caucasian donors included roughly four fifths of the roughly 400 genotyped donors. The study aimed to test whether signatures of past pathogen exposure could be identified by cataloging public T cell receptors. The T cell repertoires of some 670 subjects were profiled by immunosequencing and related to cytomegalovirus serostatus. Besides the first cohort of more than 650 subjects, a separate validation cohort made up of some 110 different subjects was used. To predict cytomegalovirus infection status, the study combined high-throughput TCR immunosequencing, statistical association of individual TCRs with disease status, and machine learning. A later analysis re-analyzed previously published TCR beta repertoires from 660 or so donors and added high-resolution HLA genotyping to study TCR occurrence patterns. Rather than using new phenotypic data, the later analysis identified candidate immune exposures from TCR beta sequences and from how often those sequences occurred across donors. To decide whether each TCR beta V gene segment behaved as functional or pseudogenic, an earlier analysis of some 580 of the donors relied on high-throughput TCR beta sequencing. Donor age, sex, ethnicity and CMV serostatus were compiled alongside the repertoire data. Genome-wide SNP genotypes for about 60% of the roughly 670 donors were used in a later genetic analysis, which treated that subset as a discovery cohort. All discovery cohort repertoires had been generated using a single sequencing platform. Both class I and class II loci were covered by HLA typing, at four-digit resolution. Typing coverage differed by locus: A, B, C, DRB1 and DQB1 were typed in about 629-640 donors, DQA1 in 522, DPA1 in around 610, and DPB1 in around 490. Roughly five DR-DQ haplotypes were treated as single units for association and clustering because of strong linkage in the cohort. On average, around 200,000 unique TCR beta nucleotide sequences were sequenced per donor among a few hundred genotyped donors of the cohort, with 15% to 20% of those sequences being non-productive. General conclusions and limits of the study: The only immune exposure information available for the cohort was CMV serostatus. In vitro tests confirmed that a few of the cytomegalovirus-associated TCR beta chains recognize cytomegalovirus antigens. Linkage disequilibrium might explain the correlated functional status among segregating V segments, but an unknown experimental factor could not be excluded. According to a later analysis, parvovirus B19, influenza, CMV and Epstein-Barr virus appeared linked to several top co-occurrence clusters. Because counts were too low, seventeen rarely observed V segments, including chromosome 9 orphons, were left out of the earlier analysis of 587 of the donors. The classifier was reported to diagnose cytomegalovirus status with high specificity and sensitivity in both the original and validation cohorts. In a later analysis, HLA-associated TCR beta chains were found to be more clonally expanded and to have lower generation probabilities than equally common non-associated chains. A cluster of highly shared sequence variants was judged likely to be a technical artifact of the sequencing pipeline. Only TCR beta chains were sequenced in this cohort, and the absence of alpha or paired-chain data limited detectable features. Most CMV-associated TCR beta chains appeared to be HLA-restricted in a later analysis, and the HLA associations seemed to be driven largely by CMV exposure. In a later genetic analysis, fewer N-insertions in productive TCRs were reported among donors in an Asian-associated ancestry cluster than the 666-donor mean. The authors suggested that the approach could potentially be generalized to other disease states and immunological phenotypes. Sequencing depth was assumed to be roughly uniform across donors in the presence/absence analyses, though that assumption may not hold. While some public TCRs were present in many individuals, most TCR sequences turned up only very rarely across donors. In an earlier analysis of approximately 590 of the donors, most TCR beta V segments appeared in productive rearrangements about 87% or about 30% of the time, broadly matching IMGT annotations. The study listed 164 TCR beta chains as associated with cytomegalovirus. V-gene and J-gene trimming of TCR beta chains was associated with a missense DCLRE1C variant in a later genetic analysis, and the association was replicated in an independent cohort. According to a later analysis, TCR association rates differed among HLA loci, with DRB1 alleles showing the most associated TCRs and HLA-C alleles showing the fewest. In a later analysis, 16,951 TCR beta sequences were associated with specific HLA alleles at a false discovery rate of 0.05. Because HLA typing was missing for some donors at each locus, association tests included only the typed subset. A further reported finding was that TCR beta sequences accurately predicted the HLA-A and HLA-B alleles for most subjects in the first cohort. When HLA alleles, especially DR and DQ, strongly co-occurred, attributing TCR associations to individual alleles was difficult.

In total, more than 500 healthy bone marrow donors made up the cohort. At the time of sampling, every cohort member was nominally healthy, though immune exposures that went unrecorded were likely present. The donor was CMV seronegative and belonged to the group of approximately 320 seronegative cohort members. Every donor gave a peripheral blood sample, and the peripheral blood mononuclear cells from that sample were used for TCR beta sequencing. The Qiagen DNeasy Blood Extraction Kit was used to extract genomic DNA from the blood cell samples. Libraries were constructed by the immunoSEQ multiplex PCR assay. A mixture of 60 forward primers for TCR Vbeta segments and 13 reverse primers for TCR Jbeta segments was used in the multiplex PCR. Amplification of the CDR3 region of rearranged TCR beta genes was performed with a multiplex PCR assay on genomic DNA. Amplified TCR beta libraries were sequenced as 87-base-pair reads on the Illumina HiSeq System. As for the original processing: A later analysis tallied around 82 million unique TCR beta chains across the 610 or so repertoires, and roughly 11 million of those chains were shared by two or more donors. Raw reads were error-corrected and collapsed into unique sequences with a nearest-neighbor algorithm that merged closely related sequences to remove PCR and sequencing errors. CDR3 sequences were aligned to IMGT reference sequences to assign V, D and J gene segments. For a sequence to be retained, at least a six-nucleotide match to both a V gene segment and a J gene segment was required. Rearrangements were called productive when the CDR3 lacked stop codons and stayed in frame with V and J; all others were non-productive. CDR3 was defined according to IMGT convention as the region running from the second conserved V-encoded cysteine to the conserved J-encoded phenylalanine. In an earlier analysis of roughly 610 of the donors, sequences lacking an unambiguous match to a single V gene segment were excluded. An earlier analysis of a few hundred of the donors called V segments functional above 56.7% productive rearrangements and segregating when the between-donor standard deviation exceeded 5%. A statistical classification framework was built for diagnosing cytomegalovirus status from the catalog of TCR beta chain sequences. In a later analysis, V and J genes were assigned by comparing TCR nucleotide sequences against IMGT/GENE-DB human TR gene sequences. The TCRdist pipeline was used in a later analysis to assign CDR3 sequences and most-parsimonious VDJ recombination scenarios. In a later analysis, each TCR beta chain was defined by its CDR3 amino acid sequence together with its V-gene family, and reads lacking a unique V-gene family were excluded. In a later analysis, fewer than 650 highly shared, low-generation-probability nucleotide sequences were removed to address suspected cross-contamination and a sequencing artifact. For each public chain, a later analysis derived a clonal expansion index from normalized ranks of inferred template counts within each repertoire. A later analysis computed generation probabilities with a VDJ recombination model fitted to out-of-frame rearrangements, and checked the results against IGoR. In a later analysis, hypergeometric tests were used to score TCR-TCR, TCR-HLA and TCR-CMV co-occurrence, with a repertoire-size bias correction applied to TCR pairs. In a later analysis, false discovery rates were estimated by permuting HLA or CMV assignments 20 times. In a later analysis, co-occurring TCRs were grouped using DBSCAN, with TCRdist sequence similarity added in when clustering inside HLA-allele-positive subsets. Co-occurrence clustering excluded repertoires with fewer than 30,000 or more than 120,000 public chains, plus five with anomalous nucleotide sharing. TCRdb carries this immuneACCESS record with in-frame sequences only. Its versions omit some clonotypes, under half of them owing to an unresolved V gene in the studies checked, with the rest unexplained. V and J calls and clone size are given by that table; D and trimming were obtained from the DNA. This sample's clone table shows 70,000 or so clones. The ten largest clones capture 0.83% of the sample.

Concerning this clone itself: Which antigen it targets is not known.

The TCR originated in a boy between 10 and 17 years old in good health and CMV-seronegative. Sample: PBMCs.

The CDR3 reads CASNTGTGWNTEAFF. Here is the DNA: TGTGCCAGCAACACAGGGACAGGGTGGAACACTGAAGCTTTCTTT. The rearrangement joined TRBV5-5 to TRBJ1-1, and TRBD1 matches 9 of the central bases. According to the germline V gene (reference sequence), CDR1 reads SGHKS and CDR2 reads YYEKEE. The CDR3 sequence holds 15 residues, the cysteine and phenylalanine included. CDR3 DNA is the only sequence kept; it has 45 bases, read in frame from the first base. After removal of 6 bases from V and 1 base from J, the junction retains 7 bases not matched to a gene.